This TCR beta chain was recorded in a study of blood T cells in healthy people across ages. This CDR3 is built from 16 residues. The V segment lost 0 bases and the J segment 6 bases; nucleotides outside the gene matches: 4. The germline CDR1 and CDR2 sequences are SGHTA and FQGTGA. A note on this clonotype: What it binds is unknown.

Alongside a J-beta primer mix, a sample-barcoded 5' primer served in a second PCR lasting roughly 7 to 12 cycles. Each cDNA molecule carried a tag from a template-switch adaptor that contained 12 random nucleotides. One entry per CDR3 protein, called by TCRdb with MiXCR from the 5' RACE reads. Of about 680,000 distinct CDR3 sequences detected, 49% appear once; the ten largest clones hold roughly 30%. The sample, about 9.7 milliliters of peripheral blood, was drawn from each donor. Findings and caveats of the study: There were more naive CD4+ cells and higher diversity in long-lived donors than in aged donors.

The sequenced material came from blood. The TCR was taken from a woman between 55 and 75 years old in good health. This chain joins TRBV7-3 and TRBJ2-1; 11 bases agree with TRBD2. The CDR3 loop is CASSLTATSGSNEQFF. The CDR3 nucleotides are TGTGCCAGCAGCTTAACAGCCACTAGCGGGAGCAATGAGCAGTTCTTC.